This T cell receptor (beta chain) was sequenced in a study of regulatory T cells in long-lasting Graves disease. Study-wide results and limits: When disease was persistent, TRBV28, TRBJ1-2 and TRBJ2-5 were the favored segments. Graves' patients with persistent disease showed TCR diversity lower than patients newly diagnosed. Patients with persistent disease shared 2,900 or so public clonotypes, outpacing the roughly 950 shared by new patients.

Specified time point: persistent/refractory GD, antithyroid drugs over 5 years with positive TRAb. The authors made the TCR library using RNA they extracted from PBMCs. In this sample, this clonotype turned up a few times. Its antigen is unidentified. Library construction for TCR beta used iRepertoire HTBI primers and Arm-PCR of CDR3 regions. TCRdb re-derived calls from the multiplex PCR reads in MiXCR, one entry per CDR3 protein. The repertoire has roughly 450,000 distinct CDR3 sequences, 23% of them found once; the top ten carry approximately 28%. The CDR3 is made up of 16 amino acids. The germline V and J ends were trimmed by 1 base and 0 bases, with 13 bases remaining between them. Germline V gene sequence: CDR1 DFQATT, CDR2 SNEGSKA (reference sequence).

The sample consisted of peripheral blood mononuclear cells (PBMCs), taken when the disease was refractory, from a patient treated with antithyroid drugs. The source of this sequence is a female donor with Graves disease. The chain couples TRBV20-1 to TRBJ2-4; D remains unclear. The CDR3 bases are TGCAGTGCTAGAGGGAAACCTTATTTAGCCAAAAACATTCAGTACTTC. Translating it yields CSARGKPYLAKNIQYF.